A selection of T cell receptor beta chains follows, all from one sample in a study of cytomegalovirus exposure and HLA in healthy donors. Using immunoSEQ multiplex PCR, the repertoire was profiled, and TCRdb retains in-frame clones only, with some absent. This sample has some 120,000 clones, with 80% to 85% found just once. Material for sequencing was PBMCs. The source of these receptors is a woman younger than 45 in good health and CMV-seronegative. CDR3s include the opening cysteine and the closing phenylalanine or tryptophan. Fields, in order: clone size, J gene, V gene, CDR3 length, D gene, CDR3 protein, CDR3 DNA. D genes are given only for firm matches. For some rows the clone size is stated as once, few or many, or as a class when expanded; others skip it.

>.|TRBJ2-7|TRBV7-6|13|.
CASSLGGLTEQYF
TGTGCCAGCAGCTTAGGGGGGCTTACAGAGCAGTACTTC
>once|TRBJ2-4|TRBV5-1|15|TRBD2
CASSIDTSVKNIQYF
TGCGCCAGCAGCATCGATACTAGCGTCAAAAACATTCAGTACTTC
>.|TRBJ2-3|TRBV4-3|17|.
CASSQEPGRGGTDTQYF
TGCGCCAGCAGCCAAGAACCGGGTAGGGGTGGCACAGATACGCAGTATTTT
>.|TRBJ2-7|TRBV9|13|.
CASSVGDTYEQYF
TGTGCCAGCAGCGTGGGCGACACCTACGAGCAGTACTTC
>.|TRBJ2-5|TRBV28|12|.
CASREERQTQYF
TGTGCCAGCAGAGAGGAGAGACAGACCCAGTACTTC
>.|TRBJ1-3|TRBV6-1|14|.
CASSGGASGNTIYF
TGTGCCAGCAGTGGGGGAGCTTCTGGAAACACCATATATTTT
>few|TRBJ2-7|TRBV14|17|TRBD2
CASSQDKGLANAYEQYF
TGTGCCAGCAGCCAAGATAAGGGACTAGCGAACGCCTACGAGCAGTACTTC
>.|TRBJ2-7|TRBV11-2|12|TRBD2
CASSPSGDEQYF
TGTGCCAGCAGCCCGAGCGGGGACGAGCAGTACTTC
>.|TRBJ2-7|TRBV5-6|16|TRBD1
CASSPEGGQGYYEQYF
TGTGCCAGCAGCCCGGAAGGGGGACAGGGTTACTACGAGCAGTACTTC
>many|TRBJ2-1|TRBV27|17|TRBD1
CASSSGTGVVSYNEQFF
TGTGCCAGCAGCTCCGGGACAGGGGTCGTCTCCTACAATGAGCAGTTCTTC
>.|TRBJ2-1|TRBV11-2|15|.
CASSPFRASYNEQFF
TGTGCCAGCAGCCCCTTTAGAGCCTCCTACAATGAGCAGTTCTTC
>.|TRBJ1-5|TRBV19|15|TRBD1
CASSMTGQGQQPQHF
TGTGCCAGTAGTATGACGGGACAGGGGCAACAGCCCCAGCATTTT
>.|TRBJ2-4|TRBV7-2|11|.
CASTYGEVWYF
TGTGCCAGCACCTACGGTGAGGTTTGGTACTTC
>.|TRBJ2-7|TRBV28|16|TRBD2
CASSPGLGGRVYEQYF
TGTGCCAGCAGTCCGGGACTGGGCGGGAGGGTCTACGAGCAGTACTTC
>.|TRBJ2-1|TRBV27|14|TRBD2
CASSPGTSVGEQFF
TGTGCCAGCAGCCCCGGGACTAGCGTTGGTGAGCAGTTCTTC
>.|TRBJ2-4|TRBV28|16|.
CASIGSEELAKNIQYF
TGTGCCAGCATCGGCTCGGAGGAGCTAGCCAAAAACATTCAGTACTTC
>.|TRBJ1-3|TRBV14|16|.
CASSPNLPSSGNTIYF
TGTGCCAGCAGCCCCAATCTACCGTCCTCTGGAAACACCATATATTTT
>.|TRBJ1-6|TRBV2|15|TRBD1
CASRVTTGYNSPLHF
TGTGCCAGCAGAGTTACGACAGGGTATAATTCACCCCTCCACTTT
>few|TRBJ1-2|TRBV15|14|.
CATSREGRGNGYTF
TGTGCCACCAGCAGAGAGGGAAGAGGGAATGGCTACACCTTC
>.|TRBJ2-5|TRBV5-1|14|.
CASQPTTAQETQYF
TGCGCCAGCCAGCCAACGACAGCTCAAGAGACCCAGTACTTC
>once|TRBJ1-3|TRBV28|16|TRBD1
CASSSQGQGSGNTIYF
TGTGCCAGCAGCTCTCAAGGACAGGGATCCGGAAACACCATATATTTT
>.|TRBJ2-1|TRBV19|14|TRBD1
CASSIDGTGNEQFF
TGTGCCAGTAGTATAGATGGGACAGGCAATGAGCAGTTCTTC
>.|TRBJ2-1|TRBV10-2|14|.
CASSAPGTYNEQFF
TGCGCCAGCAGTGCCCCAGGGACCTACAATGAGCAGTTCTTC
>.|TRBJ2-1|TRBV30|13|.
CAWAAANYNEQFF
TGTGCCTGGGCGGCAGCGAACTACAATGAGCAGTTCTTC
>.|TRBJ1-1|TRBV6-5|14|.
CASNRLTRNTEAFF
TGTGCCAGCAACCGCCTGACAAGGAACACTGAAGCTTTCTTT
>.|TRBJ1-1|TRBV4-1|15|TRBD1
CASSQPGGRQAEAFF
TGCGCCAGCAGCCAACCAGGGGGAAGACAGGCTGAAGCTTTCTTT